This T cell receptor beta chain appears in the sequencing data of a study of blood T cell repertoires in COVID-19. Study context: The study drew acute and convalescent COVID-19 samples from the United States, Italy and Spain. T cells, B-cell-depleted T cells, or PBMCs provided the cDNA or gDNA that served as material.

Per the germline V gene, CDR1 is MNHEY and CDR2 is SVGAGI. Trimming pared 4 bases from V and 6 bases from J, leaving 12 bases between. The CDR3 has 14 amino acids. Authors' methods: The assay estimated nucleated cells by amplifying reference gene primers. Produced via immunoSEQ multiplex PCR; TCRdb's table is partial and in-frame only. V, J and clone size reflect that table, while D and trimming were determined from the DNA. The sample lists about 240,000 clones; approximately 78% were seen once. This rearrangement joins TRBV6-5 to TRBJ1-4, with a possible D match to TRBD1 (6 bases). This TCR derives from a woman aged 60-75 years with active or convalescent COVID-19. The sequencing sample was made of peripheral blood. CDR3 nucleotide sequence: TGTGCCAGCAGTTCCCCGGACAGCCATGAAAAACTGTTTTTT. Translated, it gives CASSSPDSHEKLFF.